The present TCR beta chain was sequenced within a study of T cells of healthy individuals. TCRdb redid the calling of the 5' RACE reads with MiXCR, one entry per CDR3 protein. The profile shows approximately 58,000 distinct CDR3 sequences, about 14% of them singletons. V lost 1 base and J lost 0, with 7 bases in between. The germline V gene has CDR1 SGHNT and CDR2 YYREEE (reference sequence). This CDR3 region has 14 residues. This chain links TRBV5-4 with TRBJ2-5; the D gene is possibly TRBD2 (6 bases). This clonotype originated in a human donor in good health. This CDR3 is CASSLLANQETQYF. CDR3 DNA sequence: TGTGCCAGCAGCTTGCTAGCGAACCAAGAGACCCAGTACTTC.